Sequencing of this T cell receptor (beta chain) was carried out in a study of cytomegalovirus exposure and HLA in healthy donors. Worth noting for this clone: Its specificity is unknown.

CDR1 and CDR2 from the germline V gene are SQVTM and ANQGSEA. The CDR3 spans 14 residues. Trimming at V came to 7 bases and at J to 2 bases, leaving 10 bases not matched to a gene. Libraries were prepared by immunoSEQ multiplex PCR; TCRdb keeps only in-frame clonotypes and omits some of them. The repertoire includes roughly 240,000 clones, more than 75% of them detected once, and about 3% sits in the top ten. Points from the study as a whole: Subsequent analysis of the approximately 120 validation repertoires found a tendency for first-cohort TCR clusters to co-occur.

The sequencing input was PBMCs. This chain uses TRBV29-1 with TRBJ1-1, with TRBD1 matching 7 bases. This TCR came from a young man in good health and CMV-seronegative. CDR3 nucleotides: TGCAGCGCTGACTCGGGACAGTCCAACACTGAAGCTTTCTTT. Translated, it gives CSADSGQSNTEAFF.